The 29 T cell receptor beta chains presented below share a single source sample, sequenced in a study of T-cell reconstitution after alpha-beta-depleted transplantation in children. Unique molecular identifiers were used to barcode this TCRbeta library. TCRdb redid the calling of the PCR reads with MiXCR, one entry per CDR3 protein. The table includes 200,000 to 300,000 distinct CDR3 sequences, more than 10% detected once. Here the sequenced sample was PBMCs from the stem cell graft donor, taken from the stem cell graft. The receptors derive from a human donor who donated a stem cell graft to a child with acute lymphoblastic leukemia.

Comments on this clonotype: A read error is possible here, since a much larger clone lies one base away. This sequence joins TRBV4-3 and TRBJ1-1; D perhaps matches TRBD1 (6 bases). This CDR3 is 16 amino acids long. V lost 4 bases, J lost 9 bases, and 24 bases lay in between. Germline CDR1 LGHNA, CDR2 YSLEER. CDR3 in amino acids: CASSLLRDTLGTKAFF. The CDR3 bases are TGCGCCAGCAGCCTCCTGAGGGACACCCTGGGGACTAAAGCTTTCTTT.

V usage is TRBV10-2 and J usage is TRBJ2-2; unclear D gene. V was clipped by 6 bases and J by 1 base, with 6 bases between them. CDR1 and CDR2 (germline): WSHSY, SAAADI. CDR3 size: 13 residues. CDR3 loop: CASRAGNTGELFF. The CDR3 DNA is TGCGCCAGCAGGGCAGGGAACACCGGGGAGCTGTTTTTT.

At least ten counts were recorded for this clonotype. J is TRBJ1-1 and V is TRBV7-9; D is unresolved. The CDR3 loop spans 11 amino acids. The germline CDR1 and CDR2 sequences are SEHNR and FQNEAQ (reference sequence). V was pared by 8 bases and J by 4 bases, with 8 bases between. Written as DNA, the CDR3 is TGTGCCAGCGTCGCTCGCACTGAAGCTTTCTTT. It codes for CASVARTEAFF.

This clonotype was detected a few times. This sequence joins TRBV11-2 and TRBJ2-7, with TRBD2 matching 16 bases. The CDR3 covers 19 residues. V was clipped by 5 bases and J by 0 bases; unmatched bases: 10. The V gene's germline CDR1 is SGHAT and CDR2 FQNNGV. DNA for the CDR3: TGTGCCAGCAGCCAAGTACCGGGACTAGCGGGGGGGAGCTCCTACGAGCAGTACTTC. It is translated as CASSQVPGLAGGSSYEQYF.

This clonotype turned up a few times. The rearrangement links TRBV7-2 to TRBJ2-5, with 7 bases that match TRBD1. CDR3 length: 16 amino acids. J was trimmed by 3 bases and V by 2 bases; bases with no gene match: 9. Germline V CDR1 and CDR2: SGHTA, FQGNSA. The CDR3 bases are TGTGCCAGCAGCTTAAGTCACAGGGGAATAAAAGAGACCCAGTACTTC. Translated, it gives CASSLSHRGIKETQYF.

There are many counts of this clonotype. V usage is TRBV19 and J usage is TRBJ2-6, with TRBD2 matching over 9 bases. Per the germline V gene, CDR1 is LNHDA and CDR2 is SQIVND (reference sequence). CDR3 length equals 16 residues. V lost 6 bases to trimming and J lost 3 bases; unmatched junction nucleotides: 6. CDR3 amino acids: CASSLRTSVGANVLTF. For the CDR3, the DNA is TGTGCCAGTAGCCTAAGGACTAGCGTTGGGGCCAACGTCCTGACTTTC. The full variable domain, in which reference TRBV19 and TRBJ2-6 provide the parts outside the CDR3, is DGGITQSPKYLFRKEGQNVTLSCEQNLNHDAMYWYRQDPGQGLRLIYYSQIVNDFQKGDIAEGYSVSREKKESFPLTVTSAQKNPTAFYLCASSLRTSVGANVLTFGAGSRLTVL.

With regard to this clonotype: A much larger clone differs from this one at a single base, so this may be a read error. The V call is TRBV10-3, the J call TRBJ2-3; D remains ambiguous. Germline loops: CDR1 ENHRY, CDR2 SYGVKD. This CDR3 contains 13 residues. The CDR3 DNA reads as TGTCCCATCAGTGAATTTAGGACAGATACGCAGTATTTT. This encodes CPISEFRTDTQYF.

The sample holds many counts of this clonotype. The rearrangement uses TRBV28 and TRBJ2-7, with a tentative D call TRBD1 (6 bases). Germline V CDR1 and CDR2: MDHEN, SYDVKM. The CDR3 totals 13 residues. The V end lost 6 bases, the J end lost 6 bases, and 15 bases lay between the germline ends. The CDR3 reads CASRGTRWGEQYF. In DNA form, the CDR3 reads TGTGCCAGCAGGGGGACAAGGTGGGGCGAGCAGTACTTC.

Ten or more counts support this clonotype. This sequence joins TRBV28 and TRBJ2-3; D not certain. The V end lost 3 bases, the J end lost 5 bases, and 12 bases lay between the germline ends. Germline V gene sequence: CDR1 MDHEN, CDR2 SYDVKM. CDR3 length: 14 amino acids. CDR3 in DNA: TGTGCCAGCAGTTTTCTCCCTAGTCAAGATACGCAGTATTTT. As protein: CASSFLPSQDTQYF. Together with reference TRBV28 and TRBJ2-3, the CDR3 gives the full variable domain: DVKVTQSSRYLVKRTGEKVFLECVQDMDHENMFWYRQDPGLGLRLIYFSYDVKMKEKGDIPEGYSVSREKKERFSLILESASTNQTSMYLCASSFLPSQDTQYFGPGTRLTVL.

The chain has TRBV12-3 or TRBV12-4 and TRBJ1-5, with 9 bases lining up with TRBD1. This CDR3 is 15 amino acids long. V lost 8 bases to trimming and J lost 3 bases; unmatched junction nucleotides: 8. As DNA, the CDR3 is TGTGCCAGCTTACCCGGGACAGGGTACAATCAGCCCCAGCATTTT. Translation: CASLPGTGYNQPQHF.

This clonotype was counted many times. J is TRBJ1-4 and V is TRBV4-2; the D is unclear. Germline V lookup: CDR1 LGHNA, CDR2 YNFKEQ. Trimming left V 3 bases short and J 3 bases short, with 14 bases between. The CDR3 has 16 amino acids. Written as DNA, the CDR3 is TGTGCCAGCAGCCAGAATCGCGGCGAACCTAATGAAAAACTGTTTTTT. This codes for CASSQNRGEPNEKLFF.

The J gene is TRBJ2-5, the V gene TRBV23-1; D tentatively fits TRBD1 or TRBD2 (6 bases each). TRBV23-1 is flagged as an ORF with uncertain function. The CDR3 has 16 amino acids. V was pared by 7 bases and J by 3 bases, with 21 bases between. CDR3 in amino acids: CASKTEGGRRKETQYF. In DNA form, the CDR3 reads TGCGCCAGCAAGACTGAAGGGGGGCGGAGGAAAGAGACCCAGTACTTC.

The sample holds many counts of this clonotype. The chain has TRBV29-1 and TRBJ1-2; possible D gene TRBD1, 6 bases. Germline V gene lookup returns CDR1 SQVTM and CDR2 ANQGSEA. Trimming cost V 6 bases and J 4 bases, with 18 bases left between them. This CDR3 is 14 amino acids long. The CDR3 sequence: CSVDGTPYIYGYTF. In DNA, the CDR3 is TGCAGCGTGGATGGGACACCCTACATCTATGGCTACACCTTC.

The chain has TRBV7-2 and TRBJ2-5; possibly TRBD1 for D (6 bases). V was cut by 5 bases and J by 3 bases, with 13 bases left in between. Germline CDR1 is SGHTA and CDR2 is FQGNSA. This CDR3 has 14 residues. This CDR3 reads CASSRQVLKETQYF. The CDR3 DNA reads TGTGCCAGCAGCCGACAGGTTCTTAAAGAGACCCAGTACTTC.

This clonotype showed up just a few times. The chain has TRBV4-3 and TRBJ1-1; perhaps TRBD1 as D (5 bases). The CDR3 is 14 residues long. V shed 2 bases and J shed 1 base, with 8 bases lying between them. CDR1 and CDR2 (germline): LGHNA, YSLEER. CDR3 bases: TGCGCCAGCAGCCAAACACAGGAGAACACTGAAGCTTTCTTT. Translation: CASSQTQENTEAFF.

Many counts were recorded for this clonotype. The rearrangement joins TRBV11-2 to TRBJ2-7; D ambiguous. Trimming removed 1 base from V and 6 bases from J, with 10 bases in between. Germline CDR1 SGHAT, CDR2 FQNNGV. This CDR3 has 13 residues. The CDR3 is CASSLGPYREQYF. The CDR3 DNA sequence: TGTGCCAGCAGCTTAGGACCCTATCGCGAGCAGTACTTC.

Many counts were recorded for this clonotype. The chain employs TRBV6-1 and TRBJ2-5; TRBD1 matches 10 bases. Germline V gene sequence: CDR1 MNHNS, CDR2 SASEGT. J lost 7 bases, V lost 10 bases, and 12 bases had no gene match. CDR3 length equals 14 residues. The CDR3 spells CATHRDRGGGTQYF. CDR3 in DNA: TGTGCCACTCACCGGGACAGGGGAGGAGGGACCCAGTACTTC.

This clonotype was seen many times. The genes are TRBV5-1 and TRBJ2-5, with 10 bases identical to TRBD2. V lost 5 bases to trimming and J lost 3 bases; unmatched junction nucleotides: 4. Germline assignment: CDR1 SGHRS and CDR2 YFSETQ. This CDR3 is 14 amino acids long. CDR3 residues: CASSPSGGKETQYF. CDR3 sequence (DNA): TGCGCCAGCAGTCCTAGCGGGGGAAAAGAGACCCAGTACTTC.

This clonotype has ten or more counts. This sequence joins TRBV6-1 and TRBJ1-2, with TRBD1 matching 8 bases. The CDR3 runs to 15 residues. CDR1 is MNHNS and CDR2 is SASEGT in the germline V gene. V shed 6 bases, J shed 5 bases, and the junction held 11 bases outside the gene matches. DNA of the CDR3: TGTGCCAGCAGCCTCTCGACAGGGGAAGGGTATGGCTACACCTTC. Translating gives CASSLSTGEGYGYTF.

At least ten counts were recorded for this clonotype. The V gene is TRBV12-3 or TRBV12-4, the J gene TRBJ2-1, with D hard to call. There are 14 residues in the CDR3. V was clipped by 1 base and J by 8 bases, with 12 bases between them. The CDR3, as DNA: TGTGCCAGCAGTTTAGAAGGTGGAACCGATGAGCAGTTCTTC. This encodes CASSLEGGTDEQFF.

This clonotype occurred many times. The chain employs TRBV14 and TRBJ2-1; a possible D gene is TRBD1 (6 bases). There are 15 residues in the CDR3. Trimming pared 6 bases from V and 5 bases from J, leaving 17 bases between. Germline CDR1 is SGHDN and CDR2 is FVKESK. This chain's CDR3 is CASRQGHGVNNEQFF. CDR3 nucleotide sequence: TGTGCCAGCAGGCAGGGGCATGGAGTAAACAATGAGCAGTTCTTC.

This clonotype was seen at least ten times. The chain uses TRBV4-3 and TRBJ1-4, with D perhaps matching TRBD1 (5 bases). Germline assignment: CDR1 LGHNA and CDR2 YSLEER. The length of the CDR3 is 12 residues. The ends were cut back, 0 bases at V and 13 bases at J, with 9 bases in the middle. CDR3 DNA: TGCGCCAGCAGCCAAGATGCGGACACACTGTTTTTT. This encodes CASSQDADTLFF.

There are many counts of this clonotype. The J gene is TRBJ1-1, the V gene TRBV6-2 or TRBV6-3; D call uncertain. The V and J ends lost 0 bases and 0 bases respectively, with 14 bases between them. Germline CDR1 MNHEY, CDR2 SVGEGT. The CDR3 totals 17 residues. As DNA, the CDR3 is TGTGCCAGCAGTTACTCGCTACTCAGATCTTTGAACACTGAAGCTTTCTTT. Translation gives CASSYSLLRSLNTEAFF.

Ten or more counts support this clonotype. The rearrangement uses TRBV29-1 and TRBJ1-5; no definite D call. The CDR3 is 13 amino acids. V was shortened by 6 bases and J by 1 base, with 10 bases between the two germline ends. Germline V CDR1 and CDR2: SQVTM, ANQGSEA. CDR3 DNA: TGCAGCGTCGCAGGAGACAGCAATCAGCCCCAGCATTTT. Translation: CSVAGDSNQPQHF.

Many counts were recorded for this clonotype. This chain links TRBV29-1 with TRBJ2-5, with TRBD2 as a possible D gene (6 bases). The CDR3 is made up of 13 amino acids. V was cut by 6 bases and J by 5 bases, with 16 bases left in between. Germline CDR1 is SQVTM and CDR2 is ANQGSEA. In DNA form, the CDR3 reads TGCAGCGTCGCCTTAGCTGGAGGGGAGACCCAGTACTTC. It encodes CSVALAGGETQYF.

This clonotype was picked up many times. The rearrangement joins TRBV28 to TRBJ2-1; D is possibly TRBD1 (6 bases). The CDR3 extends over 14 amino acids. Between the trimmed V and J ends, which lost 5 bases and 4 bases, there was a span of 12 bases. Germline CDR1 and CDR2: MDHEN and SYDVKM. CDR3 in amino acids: CASSPSDRYNEQFF. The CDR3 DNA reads TGTGCCAGCAGTCCATCGGACAGATACAATGAGCAGTTCTTC.

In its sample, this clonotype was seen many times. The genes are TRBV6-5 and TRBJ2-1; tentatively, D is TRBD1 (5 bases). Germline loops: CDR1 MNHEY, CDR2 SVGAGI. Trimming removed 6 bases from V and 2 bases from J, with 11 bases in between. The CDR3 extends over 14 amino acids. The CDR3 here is CASRKDTTYNEQFF. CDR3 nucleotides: TGTGCCAGCAGAAAGGACACGACCTACAATGAGCAGTTCTTC.

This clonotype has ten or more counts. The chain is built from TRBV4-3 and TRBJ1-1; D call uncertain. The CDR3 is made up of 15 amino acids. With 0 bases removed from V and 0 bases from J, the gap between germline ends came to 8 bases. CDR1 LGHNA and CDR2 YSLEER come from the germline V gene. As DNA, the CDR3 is TGCGCCAGCAGCCAAGAACGGTCGGTGAACACTGAAGCTTTCTTT. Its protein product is CASSQERSVNTEAFF.

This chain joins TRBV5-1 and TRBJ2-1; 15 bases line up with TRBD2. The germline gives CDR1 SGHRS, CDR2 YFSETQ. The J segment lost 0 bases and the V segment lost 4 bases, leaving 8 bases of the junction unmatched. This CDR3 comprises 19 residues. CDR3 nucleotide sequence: TGCGCCAGCAGCCCTGGACTAGCGGGAGGGCCCCGCTCCTACAATGAGCAGTTCTTC. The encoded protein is CASSPGLAGGPRSYNEQFF.